This T cell receptor beta chain was observed in a study of blood T cell repertoires in COVID-19. Turning to the study itself: Donors in the United States, Italy and Spain gave samples during acute or convalescent COVID-19. The analysed material was cDNA or gDNA that came from T cells, B-cell-depleted T cells, or PBMCs.

The germline gives CDR1 MDHEN, CDR2 SYDVKM. The CDR3 length is 12 residues. V was pared by 6 bases and J by 8 bases, with 13 bases between. In the original analysis: Estimates of nucleated cell counts were drawn from the amplification of reference gene primers. Profiling relied on immunoSEQ multiplex PCR, and the TCRdb table lists in-frame clones only, not all of them. Clone size and V and J calls were adopted from that table, with D and trimming inferred from the DNA. The repertoire holds about 230,000 clones, with more than 70% as singletons. The source is a man aged 40-49 years with active or convalescent COVID-19. Sequencing was done on a sample of peripheral blood. The V gene is TRBV28, the J gene TRBJ1-1, with a weak D call TRBD1 (5 bases). Here the CDR3 DNA reads TGTGCCAGCAGGTACAGGAATGTCGAAGCTTTCTTT. This encodes CASRYRNVEAFF.